This T cell receptor (beta chain) was sequenced for a study of shared T cell receptors in the human thymus (dated by TCRdb to the early 2020s). Broadly, across the study: The study examined how the human thymus generates shared, self-reactive T-cell receptor alpha chains.

V is shortened by 0 bases, J by 4 bases, and the region joining them spans 9 bases. CDR1 and CDR2, per the germline V gene, are KGHSH and LQKENI. Including cysteine and phenylalanine, the CDR3 has 14 amino acids. The CDR3 DNA has 42 bases and is translated from base 1. As concerns this clone: This clone's antigen is unknown. No base qualities exist here, and no much larger clone lies one base off it.

Libraries were prepared through the immunoSEQ multiplex PCR assay. The table comes from immuneACCESS by way of TCRdb, which keeps in-frame sequences with V and J called. Part of the clones is missing from these tables; in studies checked, under half for an unresolved V gene and the rest for unknown reasons. The sample data list about 710,000 clones, and about 87% of these were observed just once. The ten largest clones capture approximately 0.0097% of the sample. These sequences were also reported in another study, on human thymus T cells. The other study reports the following: Immunologically healthy infants undergoing open corrective cardiac surgery for congenital heart defects in Finland were used as donors. Thymus tissue was obtained as surgical resects removed during corrective cardiac surgery. V and J gene segment usage appeared biased in both thymic and peripheral blood repertoires. The related research reported highly overlapping thymic TCR repertoires among unrelated individuals. TCR alpha and beta repertoires from fewer than ten infant thymus samples and a few related peripheral blood samples were characterized in the study. The infant donors were roughly 7 to 244 days old, and the cohort included six or seven males and a couple of females. Thymocytes were mechanically released from the tissue and were stored as pellets of roughly 9.5-34 million cells at -70 degrees C. A QIAsymphony instrument was used to extract genomic DNA from frozen cell pellets. The immunoSEQ multiplex PCR assay was used to amplify the TCRB and TCRAD loci from a standardized amount of quality-controlled genomic DNA. Amplicons spanned the V(D)J region at a length sufficient to cover the CDR3 and identify V and J genes. The commercial immunoSEQ service was used to sequence amplicons on an Illumina platform. Primer bias and sequencing errors were corrected as previously described, and TCRAD and TCRB were defined on the basis of the IMGT database. Analysis of the repertoires was done with immunoSEQ Analyzer 3.0 and VDJTools and included basic statistics, V/J segment usage, diversity estimates, rarefaction and pairwise overlap. Diversity was estimated with Chao1, ChaoE, Efron-Thisted, Shannon and inverse Simpson indices, and also on datasets down-sampled to the smallest sample. Repertoire overlap was determined by strict matching of CDR3 nucleotide sequence, V gene and J gene, and Jaccard-based multidimensional scaling clustering was applied. On average, thymus samples gave 650,000 to 850,000 unique TCRB clonotypes, whereas blood samples gave about 84,000.

The clonotype originates from a boy under three years old with a congenital heart defect. Donor details come from another sample of the same person, matched by shared clones. The chain was built from TRBV18 and TRBJ1-1; a confident D gene designation cannot be given. The sequencing sample was made of thymocytes. In nucleotide form, the sequence is TGTGCCAGCTCACCACCTGGAGAGGGCACTGAAGCTTTCTTT. This codes for CASSPPGEGTEAFF.